This TCR beta chain was sequenced during a study of T cells after yellow fever vaccination. There are 15 residues in the CDR3. The V and J ends lost 0 bases and 0 bases respectively, with 8 bases between them. Germline CDR1 LGHDT, CDR2 YNNKEL (reference sequence). This clonotype was counted a few times. TCRdb passed the 5' RACE reads through MiXCR, listing each CDR3 protein once. The sample comprises some 350,000 distinct CDR3 sequences, about 4% of which are singletons, and around 23% rests with the top ten. The chain couples TRBV3-1 to TRBJ1-2; D possibly corresponds to TRBD1 (5 bases). The sequenced sample was PBMCs, obtained 5 days after the yellow fever booster vaccination. The TCR sequence derives from a man aged 18 to 29 who received the YFV17D yellow fever vaccine. The CDR3 DNA is TGTGCCAGCAGCCAAGAATGGGGCCCTAACTATGGCTACACCTTC. It translates to CASSQEWGPNYGYTF.